This is a list of T cell receptor beta chains from one sample in a study of T cells in Graves' hyperthyroidism and ophthalmopathy. A single record per CDR3 protein comes from TCRdb applying MiXCR to the multiplex PCR reads. The sample carries fewer than 900,000 distinct CDR3 sequences, approximately 18% recorded once. Sequencing was performed on blood. Receptors originate from a woman in her forties or fifties with Graves' hyperthyroidism that later progressed to Graves' ophthalmopathy. The CDR3 runs from the conserved cysteine through the conserved F or W. The D gene is left open where the match is weak. The size entry is marked missing in some rows and otherwise reads once, few, many or a size class.

NA	NA	TRBV7-9	14	TRBJ2-1	CASSLLDYGHEQFF	TGTGCCAGCAGCCTATTGGACTATGGGCATGAGCAGTTCTTC
few	NA	TRBV6-1	12	TRBJ2-2	CASIDTVGELFF	TGTGCCAGCATCGACACCGTTGGGGAGCTGTTTTTT
few	TRBD1	TRBV18	16	TRBJ1-3	CASSPTGGNSGNTIYF	TGTGCCAGCTCGCCGACAGGGGGAAACTCTGGAAACACCATATATTTT
NA	TRBD1	TRBV7-9	16	TRBJ1-1	CASSLAGGQGVVEAFF	TGTGCCAGCAGCTTAGCCGGAGGACAGGGGGTGGTTGAAGCTTTCTTT
many	NA	TRBV24-1	16	TRBJ2-2	CATSDFDRSDTGELFF	TGTGCCACCAGTGATTTCGACAGGTCGGACACCGGGGAGCTGTTTTTT
many	NA	TRBV7-9	14	TRBJ2-5	CASSLATAQETQYF	TGTGCCAGCAGCTTAGCGACTGCCCAAGAGACCCAGTACTTC
few	NA	TRBV19	14	TRBJ2-3	CASSILGSTDTQYF	TGTGCCAGTAGTATACTCGGGAGCACAGATACGCAGTATTTT
NA	NA	TRBV9	17	TRBJ1-2	CASSVVEVGTPNYGYTF	TGTGCCAGCAGCGTAGTCGAAGTCGGGACACCTAACTATGGCTACACCTTC
few	NA	TRBV19	11	TRBJ1-4	CAVDGNEKLFF	TGTGCCGTGGACGGTAATGAAAAACTGTTTTTT
few	NA	TRBV6-5	15	TRBJ2-3	CASSYVGARPDTQYF	TGTGCCAGCAGTTACGTGGGGGCGAGGCCAGATACGCAGTATTTT
many	NA	TRBV12-3/TRBV12-4	14	TRBJ1-2	CASRGQSDIYGYTF	TGTGCCAGCAGGGGGCAGAGCGACATCTATGGCTACACCTTC
many	TRBD2	TRBV7-2	19	TRBJ2-5	CASSLGQSGANPYQETQYF	TGTGCCAGCAGCTTAGGTCAAAGCGGGGCTAACCCGTACCAAGAGACCCAGTACTTC
NA	NA	TRBV12-3/TRBV12-4	15	TRBJ1-6	CASSLAGTVGSPLHF	TGTGCCAGCAGTTTAGCGGGGACCGTTGGTTCACCCCTCCACTTT
NA	NA	TRBV7-2	17	TRBJ2-1	CASSPSPGTRINNEQFF	TGTGCCAGCAGCCCCTCCCCCGGGACGCGGATCAACAATGAGCAGTTCTTC
many	NA	TRBV20-1	12	TRBJ2-5	CSARRGSETQYF	TGCAGTGCTAGGAGGGGATCGGAGACCCAGTACTTC
many	TRBD1	TRBV11-2	13	TRBJ2-5	CASSTGQAETQYF	TGTGCCAGCAGCACCGGACAGGCGGAGACCCAGTACTTC
few	TRBD2	TRBV20-1	16	TRBJ2-1	CSASRLAGGDYNEQFF	TGCAGTGCTTCCCGACTAGCGGGGGGGGACTACAATGAGCAGTTCTTC
many	NA	TRBV11-2	13	TRBJ1-2	CASSDQGSYGYTF	TGTGCCAGCAGCGACCAGGGGAGCTATGGCTACACCTTC
many	NA	TRBV12-3/TRBV12-4	17	TRBJ1-3	CASSLNRDRNSGNTIYF	TGTGCCAGCAGTTTAAATCGGGACCGAAACTCTGGAAACACCATATATTTT
NA	NA	TRBV5-6	14	TRBJ1-5	CASQRGVSNQPQHF	TGTGCCAGCCAAAGGGGGGTAAGCAATCAGCCCCAGCATTTT
NA	TRBD1	TRBV11-2	15	TRBJ2-5	CASSAGQGRQETQYF	TGTGCCAGCAGCGCCGGACAGGGTAGACAAGAGACCCAGTACTTC
few	NA	TRBV6-2/TRBV6-3	16	TRBJ1-1	CASSTGPVGTGTEAFF	TGTGCCAGCAGTACGGGGCCTGTGGGGACGGGGACTGAAGCTTTCTTT
NA	NA	TRBV30	14	TRBJ1-4	CAWTQGRSREKLFF	TGTGCCTGGACTCAGGGCAGGTCCCGAGAAAAACTGTTTTTT
NA	NA	TRBV12-5	13	TRBJ2-5	CASAGGRSETQYF	TGTGCTAGTGCCGGTGGGAGGTCGGAGACCCAGTACTTC
many	TRBD2	TRBV30	14	TRBJ2-1	CAWNSGGARNEQFF	TGTGCCTGGAATAGCGGGGGGGCACGGAATGAGCAGTTCTTC
many	TRBD1	TRBV7-9	15	TRBJ2-1	CASSFRDRGRNEQFF	TGTGCCAGCAGCTTCCGGGACAGGGGGCGCAATGAGCAGTTCTTC
many	TRBD2	TRBV7-6	15	TRBJ2-3	CASSSLAGAEDTQYF	TGTGCCAGCAGCAGTCTAGCGGGGGCCGAAGATACGCAGTATTTT
few	NA	TRBV7-9	15	TRBJ1-5	CASSPGPKSNQPQHF	TGTGCCAGCAGCCCAGGACCGAAAAGCAATCAGCCCCAGCATTTT
NA	TRBD1	TRBV19	18	TRBJ2-2	CASTQGNQGAWNTGELFF	TGTGCCAGTACACAGGGGAACCAGGGGGCATGGAACACCGGGGAGCTGTTTTTT
NA	NA	TRBV6-1	16	TRBJ2-3	CASTHPRDHPTDTQYF	TGTGCCAGCACCCACCCCCGGGACCACCCCACAGATACGCAGTATTTT
NA	NA	TRBV4-1	12	TRBJ2-5	CASSQPMGTQYF	TGCGCCAGCAGCCAACCAATGGGGACCCAGTACTTC
NA	TRBD2	TRBV3-1	16	TRBJ2-5	CASSQDLSAGEETQYF	TGTGCCAGCAGCCAAGATCTGTCAGCGGGGGAGGAGACCCAGTACTTC
NA	NA	TRBV10-1	12	TRBJ2-7	CASSELSYEQYF	TGCGCCAGCAGTGAGCTCTCCTACGAGCAGTACTTC
NA	NA	TRBV12-5	18	TRBJ2-6	CASGLVPRAQAGANVLTF	TGTGCTAGTGGTTTGGTCCCGCGCGCCCAGGCGGGGGCCAACGTCCTGACTTTC
many	NA	TRBV3-1	15	TRBJ1-4	CASSQAGTQNEKLFF	TGTGCCAGCAGCCAAGCCGGGACTCAAAATGAAAAACTGTTTTTT
NA	TRBD1	TRBV12-3/TRBV12-4	15	TRBJ1-4	CASSFLGTGDEKLFF	TGTGCCAGCAGTTTCCTCGGGACAGGGGACGAAAAACTGTTTTTT
NA	NA	TRBV4-1	15	TRBJ2-7	CASSQGPEDWFEQYF	TGCGCCAGCAGCCAAGGGCCGGAGGACTGGTTCGAGCAGTACTTC
NA	TRBD2	TRBV5-1	14	TRBJ2-1	CASSLVRGSDEQFF	TGCGCCAGCAGCTTGGTCCGCGGGAGCGATGAGCAGTTCTTC
many	NA	TRBV20-1	12	TRBJ2-7	CSARDMGWEQYF	TGCAGTGCTAGAGATATGGGTTGGGAGCAGTACTTC
few	NA	TRBV20-1	14	TRBJ1-5	CSARDQGFNQPQHF	TGCAGTGCTAGAGATCAGGGGTTTAATCAGCCCCAGCATTTT
few	TRBD1	TRBV30	16	TRBJ2-3	CAWSGTQGYSTDTQYF	TGTGCCTGGAGTGGGACACAGGGGTACTCCACAGATACGCAGTATTTT
few	TRBD1	TRBV14	17	TRBJ2-3	CASSRLKGQGPTDTQYF	TGTGCCAGCAGCCGACTTAAAGGACAGGGACCCACAGATACGCAGTATTTT
many	TRBD2	TRBV10-3	14	TRBJ2-3	CAIRPLADTDTQYF	TGTGCCATCAGACCGCTAGCGGACACAGATACGCAGTATTTT
NA	NA	TRBV6-9	15	TRBJ2-1	CASSSRNLAWNEQFF	TGTGCCAGCAGTTCCCGGAATCTGGCGTGGAATGAGCAGTTCTTC
few	NA	TRBV20-1	15	TRBJ2-1	CSARPYSNSYNEQFF	TGCAGTGCTAGGCCATACAGTAACTCCTACAATGAGCAGTTCTTC
few	NA	TRBV19	14	TRBJ2-2	CASMFLRAAGELFF	TGTGCCAGTATGTTTTTGAGGGCGGCCGGGGAGCTGTTTTTT
many	TRBD1	TRBV6-1	15	TRBJ2-7	CASAPGGQGGDEQYF	TGTGCCAGCGCTCCGGGGGGACAGGGGGGCGACGAGCAGTACTTC
many	TRBD2	TRBV11-3	16	TRBJ2-1	CASSLDVAGGYNEQFF	TGTGCCAGCAGCTTGGATGTAGCGGGGGGATACAATGAGCAGTTCTTC
few	TRBD1	TRBV20-1	17	TRBJ1-4	CSARDVTGGSTNEKLFF	TGCAGTGCTAGAGACGTCACAGGGGGCTCAACTAATGAAAAACTGTTTTTT
many	NA	TRBV12-3/TRBV12-4	15	TRBJ2-7	CASSLSGRGDYEQYF	TGTGCCAGCAGTTTATCGGGCAGGGGGGACTACGAGCAGTACTTC
NA	TRBD1	TRBV6-2/TRBV6-3	14	TRBJ1-1	CASSMGTAAFEAFF	TGTGCCAGCAGTATGGGGACAGCGGCTTTTGAAGCTTTCTTT
many	TRBD1	TRBV18	15	TRBJ1-1	CASSPGLDRVTEAFF	TGTGCCAGCTCACCTGGATTGGACAGGGTAACTGAAGCTTTCTTT